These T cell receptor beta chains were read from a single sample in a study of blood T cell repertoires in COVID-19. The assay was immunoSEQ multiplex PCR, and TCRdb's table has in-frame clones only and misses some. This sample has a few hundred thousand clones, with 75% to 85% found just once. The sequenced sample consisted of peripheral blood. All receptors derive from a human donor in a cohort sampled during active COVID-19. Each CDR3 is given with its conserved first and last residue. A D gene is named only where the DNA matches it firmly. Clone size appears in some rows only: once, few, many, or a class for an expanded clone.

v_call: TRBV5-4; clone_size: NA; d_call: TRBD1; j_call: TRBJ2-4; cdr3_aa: CASSPSTGGVGQREVYF; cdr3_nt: TGTGCCAGCAGCCCATCGACAGGGGGCGTCGGTCAGAGGGAGGTGTACTTC
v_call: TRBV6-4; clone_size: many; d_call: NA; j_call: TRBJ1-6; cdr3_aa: CASSDRGGGSPLHF; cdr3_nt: TGTGCCAGCAGTGACAGGGGCGGTGGTTCACCCCTCCACTTT
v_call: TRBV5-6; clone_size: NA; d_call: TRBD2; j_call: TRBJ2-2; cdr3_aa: CASSLLGLAGETGELFF; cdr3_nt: TGTGCCAGCAGCTTACTTGGACTAGCGGGGGAGACCGGGGAGCTGTTTTTT
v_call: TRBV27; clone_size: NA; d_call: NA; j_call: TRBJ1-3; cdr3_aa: CASAGPPSDTIYF; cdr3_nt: TGTGCCAGCGCCGGTCCCCCCTCGGACACCATATATTTT
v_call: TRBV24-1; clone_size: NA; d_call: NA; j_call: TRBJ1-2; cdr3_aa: CATGSAQNYGYTF; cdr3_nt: TGTGCCACCGGCAGTGCCCAAAACTATGGCTACACCTTC
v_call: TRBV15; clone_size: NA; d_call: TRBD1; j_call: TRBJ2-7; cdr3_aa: CATRQGYEQYF; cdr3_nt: TGTGCCACCCGACAGGGCTACGAGCAGTACTTC
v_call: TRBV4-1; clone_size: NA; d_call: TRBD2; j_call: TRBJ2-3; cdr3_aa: CASSQDRRGGTKSTDTQYF; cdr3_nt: TGCGCCAGCAGCCAAGATAGGCGGGGGGGGACTAAAAGCACAGATACGCAGTATTTT
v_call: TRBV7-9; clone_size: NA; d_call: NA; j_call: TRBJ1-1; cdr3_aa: CASSPLQGLGTTEAFF; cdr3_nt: TGTGCCAGCAGCCCACTCCAGGGGCTAGGGACCACTGAAGCTTTCTTT
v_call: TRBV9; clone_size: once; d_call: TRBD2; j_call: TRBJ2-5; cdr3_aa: CASSVAGGEETQYF; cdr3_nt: TGTGCCAGCAGCGTAGCCGGGGGGGAAGAGACCCAGTACTTC
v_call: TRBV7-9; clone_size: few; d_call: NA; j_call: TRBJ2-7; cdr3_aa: CASSNRGGYNYEQYF; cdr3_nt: TGTGCCAGCAGCAACCGAGGGGGTTATAACTACGAGCAGTACTTC
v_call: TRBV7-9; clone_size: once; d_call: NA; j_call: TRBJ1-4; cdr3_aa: CASSTTDLNEKLFF; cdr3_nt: TGTGCCAGCAGCACGACAGACCTAAATGAAAAACTGTTTTTT
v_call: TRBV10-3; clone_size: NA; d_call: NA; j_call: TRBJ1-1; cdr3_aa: CATGSEEAFF; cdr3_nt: TGTGCCACGGGGTCAGAAGAAGCTTTCTTT
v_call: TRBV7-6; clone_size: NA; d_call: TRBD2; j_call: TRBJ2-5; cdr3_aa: CASSLGLAGGLQETQYF; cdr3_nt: TGTGCCAGCAGCTTGGGGCTAGCGGGGGGTCTCCAAGAGACCCAGTACTTC
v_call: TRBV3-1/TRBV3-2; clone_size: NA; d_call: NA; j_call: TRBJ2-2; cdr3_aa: CASSQEREGANTGELFF; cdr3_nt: TGTGCCAGCAGCCAAGAAAGGGAGGGGGCGAACACCGGGGAGCTGTTTTTT
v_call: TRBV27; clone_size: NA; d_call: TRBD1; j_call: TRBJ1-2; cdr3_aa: CASSLFGTVGYTF; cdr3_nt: TGTGCCAGCAGTTTGTTCGGGACAGTTGGCTACACCTTC
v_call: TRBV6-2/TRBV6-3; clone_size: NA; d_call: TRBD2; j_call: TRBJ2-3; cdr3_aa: CASSPKGRGGAHSTQYF; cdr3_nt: TGTGCCAGCAGTCCAAAGGGGAGGGGAGGGGCACATTCTACGCAGTATTTT
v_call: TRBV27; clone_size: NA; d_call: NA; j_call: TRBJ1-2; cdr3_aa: CASSSSRVHYGYTF; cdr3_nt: TGTGCCAGCAGTTCCTCCAGGGTTCACTATGGCTACACCTTC
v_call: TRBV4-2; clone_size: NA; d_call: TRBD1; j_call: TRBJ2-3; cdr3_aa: CASSQDGTGIGTDTQYF; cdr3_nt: TGTGCCAGCAGCCAAGATGGGACAGGTATTGGGACAGATACGCAGTATTTT
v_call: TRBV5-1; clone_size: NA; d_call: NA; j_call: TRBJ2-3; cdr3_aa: CASSLPEGSSTDTQYF; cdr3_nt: TGCGCCAGCAGCTTGCCGGAGGGGAGTAGCACAGATACGCAGTATTTT
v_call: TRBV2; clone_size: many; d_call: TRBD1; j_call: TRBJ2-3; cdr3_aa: CASRAGGSTDTQYF; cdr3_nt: TGTGCCAGCCGGGCAGGGGGTAGCACAGATACGCAGTATTTT
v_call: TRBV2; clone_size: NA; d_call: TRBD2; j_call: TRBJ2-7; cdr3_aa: CASSEELAGFEQYF; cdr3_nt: TGTGCCAGCAGTGAAGAGCTAGCGGGGTTCGAGCAGTACTTC
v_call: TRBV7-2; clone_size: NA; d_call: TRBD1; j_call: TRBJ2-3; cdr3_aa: CASSLKGGRDTQYF; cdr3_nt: TGTGCCAGCAGCTTAAAAGGGGGCAGGGATACGCAGTATTTT
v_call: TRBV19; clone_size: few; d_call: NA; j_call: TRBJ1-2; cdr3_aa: CASSIETGYYGYTF; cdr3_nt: TGTGCCAGTAGTATAGAAACAGGGTACTATGGCTACACCTTC